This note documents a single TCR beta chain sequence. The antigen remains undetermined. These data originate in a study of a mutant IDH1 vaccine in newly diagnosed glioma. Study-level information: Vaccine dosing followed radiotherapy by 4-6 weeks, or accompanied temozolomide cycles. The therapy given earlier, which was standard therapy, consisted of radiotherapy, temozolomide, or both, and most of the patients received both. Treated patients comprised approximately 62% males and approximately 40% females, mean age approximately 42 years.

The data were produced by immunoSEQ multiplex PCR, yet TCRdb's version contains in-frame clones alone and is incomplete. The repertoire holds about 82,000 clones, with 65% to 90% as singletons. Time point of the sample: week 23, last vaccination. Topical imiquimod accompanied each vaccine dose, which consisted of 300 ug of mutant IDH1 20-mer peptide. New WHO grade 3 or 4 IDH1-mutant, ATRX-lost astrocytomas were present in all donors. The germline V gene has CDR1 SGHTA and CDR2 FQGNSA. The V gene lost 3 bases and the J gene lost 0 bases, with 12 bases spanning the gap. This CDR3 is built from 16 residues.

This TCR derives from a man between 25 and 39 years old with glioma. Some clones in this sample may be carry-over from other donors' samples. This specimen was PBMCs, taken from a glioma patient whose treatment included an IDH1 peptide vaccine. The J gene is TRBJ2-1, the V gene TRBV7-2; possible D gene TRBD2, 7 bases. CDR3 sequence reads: CASSFQGGASYNEQFF. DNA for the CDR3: TGTGCCAGCAGCTTCCAAGGGGGGGCCTCCTACAATGAGCAGTTCTTC.